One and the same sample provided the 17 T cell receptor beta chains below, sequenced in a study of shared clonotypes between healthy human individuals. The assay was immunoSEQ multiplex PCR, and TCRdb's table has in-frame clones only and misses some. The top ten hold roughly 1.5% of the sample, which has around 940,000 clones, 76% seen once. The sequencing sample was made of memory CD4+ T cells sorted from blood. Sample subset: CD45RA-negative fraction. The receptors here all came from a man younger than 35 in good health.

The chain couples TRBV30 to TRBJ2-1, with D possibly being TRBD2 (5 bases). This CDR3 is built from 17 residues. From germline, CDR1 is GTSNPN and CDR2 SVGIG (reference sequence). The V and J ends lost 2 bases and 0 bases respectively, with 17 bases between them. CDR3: CAWSNSKRRSSYNEQFF. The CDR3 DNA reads TGTGCCTGGAGTAATTCAAAACGGAGGAGCTCCTACAATGAGCAGTTCTTC. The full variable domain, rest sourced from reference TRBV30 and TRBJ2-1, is SQTIHQWPATLVQPVGSPLSLECTVEGTSNPNLYWYRQAAGRGLQLLFYSVGIGQISSEVPQNLSASRPQDRQFILSSKKLLLSDSGFYLCAWSNSKRRSSYNEQFFGPGTRLTVL.

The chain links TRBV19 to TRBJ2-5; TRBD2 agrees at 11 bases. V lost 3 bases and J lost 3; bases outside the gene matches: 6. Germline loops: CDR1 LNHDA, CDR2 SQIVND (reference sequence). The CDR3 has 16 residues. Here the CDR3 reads CASSIGVAGGKETQYF. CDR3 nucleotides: TGTGCCAGTAGTATCGGTGTAGCGGGGGGGAAAGAGACCCAGTACTTC.

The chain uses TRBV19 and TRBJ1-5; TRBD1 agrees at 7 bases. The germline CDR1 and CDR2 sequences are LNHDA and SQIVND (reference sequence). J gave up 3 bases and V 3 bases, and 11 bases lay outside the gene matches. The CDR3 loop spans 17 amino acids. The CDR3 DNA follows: TGTGCCAGTAGTATCATGACAGGGTCATATACCAATCAGCCCCAGCATTTT. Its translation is CASSIMTGSYTNQPQHF.

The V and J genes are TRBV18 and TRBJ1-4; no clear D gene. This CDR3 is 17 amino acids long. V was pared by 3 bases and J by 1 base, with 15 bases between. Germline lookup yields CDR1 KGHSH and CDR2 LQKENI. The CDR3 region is CASSPSLQWETNEKLFF. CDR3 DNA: TGTGCCAGCTCACCGAGCCTCCAGTGGGAAACTAATGAAAAACTGTTTTTT.

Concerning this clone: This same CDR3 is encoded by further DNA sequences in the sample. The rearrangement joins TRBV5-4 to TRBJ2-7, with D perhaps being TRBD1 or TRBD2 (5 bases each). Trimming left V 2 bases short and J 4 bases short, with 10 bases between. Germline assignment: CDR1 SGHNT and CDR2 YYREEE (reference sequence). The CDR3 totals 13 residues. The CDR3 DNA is TGTGCCAGCAGCTTAGCAGGGAGATACGAGCAGTACTTC. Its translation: CASSLAGRYEQYF.

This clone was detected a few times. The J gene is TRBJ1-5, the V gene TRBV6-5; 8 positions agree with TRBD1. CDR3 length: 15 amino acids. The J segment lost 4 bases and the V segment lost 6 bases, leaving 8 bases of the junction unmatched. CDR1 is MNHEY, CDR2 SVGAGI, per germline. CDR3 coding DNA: TGTGCCAGCAGACGACAGGGGCTGTTAAATCAGCCCCAGCATTTT. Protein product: CASRRQGLLNQPQHF.

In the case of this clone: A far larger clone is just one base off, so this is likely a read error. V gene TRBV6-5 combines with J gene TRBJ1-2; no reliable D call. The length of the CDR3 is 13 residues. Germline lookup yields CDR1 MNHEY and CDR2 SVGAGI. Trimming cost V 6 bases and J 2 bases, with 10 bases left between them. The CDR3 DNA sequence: TGTGCCAGCAGCACCGGGATCAACTATGGCTACACCTTC. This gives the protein CASSTGINYGYTF.

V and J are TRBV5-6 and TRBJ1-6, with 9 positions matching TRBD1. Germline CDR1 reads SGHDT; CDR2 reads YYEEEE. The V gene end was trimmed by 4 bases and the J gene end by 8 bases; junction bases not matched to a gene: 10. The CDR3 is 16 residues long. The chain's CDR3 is CASSTSLGTGYSPLHF. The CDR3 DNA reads TGTGCCAGCAGCACGTCGCTGGGGACAGGGTATTCACCCCTCCACTTT.

The CDR3 is CASSGGSEKLFF. CDR3 bases: TGCGCCAGCAGTGGTGGGTCTGAAAAACTGTTTTTT. This chain connects TRBV10-1 to TRBJ1-4; D ambiguous. CDR1 WNHNN and CDR2 SYGVQD come from the germline V gene (reference sequence). This CDR3 comprises 12 residues. The V end was cut by 4 bases, the J end by 7 bases, with 7 bases between.

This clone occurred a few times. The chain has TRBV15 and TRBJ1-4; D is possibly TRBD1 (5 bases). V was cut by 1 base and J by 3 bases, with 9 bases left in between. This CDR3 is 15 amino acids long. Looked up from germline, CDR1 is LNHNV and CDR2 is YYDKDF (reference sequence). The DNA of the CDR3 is TGTGCCACCAGCAGAGTCGGGGGGGCTAATGAAAAACTGTTTTTT. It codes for CATSRVGGANEKLFF.

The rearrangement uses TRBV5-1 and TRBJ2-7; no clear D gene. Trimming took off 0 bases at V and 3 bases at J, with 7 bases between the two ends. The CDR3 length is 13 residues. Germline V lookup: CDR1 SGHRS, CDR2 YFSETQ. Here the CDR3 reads CASSLAVGYEQYF. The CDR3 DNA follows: TGCGCCAGCAGCTTGGCGGTGGGCTACGAGCAGTACTTC.

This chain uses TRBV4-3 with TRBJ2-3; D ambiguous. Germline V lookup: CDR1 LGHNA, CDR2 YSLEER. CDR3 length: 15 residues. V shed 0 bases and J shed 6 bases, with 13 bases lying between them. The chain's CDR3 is CASSQDPLTTDTQYF. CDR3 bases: TGCGCCAGCAGCCAAGATCCCCTTACGACGGATACGCAGTATTTT.

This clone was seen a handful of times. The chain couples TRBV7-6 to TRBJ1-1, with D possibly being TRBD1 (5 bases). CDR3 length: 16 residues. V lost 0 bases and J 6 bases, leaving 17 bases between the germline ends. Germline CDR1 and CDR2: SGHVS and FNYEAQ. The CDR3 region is CASSLAPTVGRAEAFF. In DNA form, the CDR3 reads TGTGCCAGCAGCTTAGCGCCGACAGTAGGTCGCGCTGAAGCTTTCTTT.

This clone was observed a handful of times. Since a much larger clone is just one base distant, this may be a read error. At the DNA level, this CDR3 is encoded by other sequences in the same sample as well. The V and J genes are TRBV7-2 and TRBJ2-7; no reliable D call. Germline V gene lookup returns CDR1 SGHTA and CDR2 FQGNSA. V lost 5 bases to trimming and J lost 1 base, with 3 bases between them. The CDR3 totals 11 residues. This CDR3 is CASSPSYEQYF. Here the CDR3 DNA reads TGTGCCAGCAGCCCATCCTACGAGCAGTACTTC.

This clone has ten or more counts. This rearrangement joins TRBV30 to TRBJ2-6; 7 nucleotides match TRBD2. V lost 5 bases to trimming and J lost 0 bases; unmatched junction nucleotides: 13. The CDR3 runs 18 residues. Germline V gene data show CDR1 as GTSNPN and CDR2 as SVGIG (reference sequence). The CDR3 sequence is CAWARGVSLPSGANVLTF. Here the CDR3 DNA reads TGTGCCTGGGCCCGGGGGGTTTCCCTACCCTCTGGGGCCAACGTCCTGACTTTC. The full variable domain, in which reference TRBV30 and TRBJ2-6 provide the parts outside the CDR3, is SQTIHQWPATLVQPVGSPLSLECTVEGTSNPNLYWYRQAAGRGLQLLFYSVGIGQISSEVPQNLSASRPQDRQFILSSKKLLLSDSGFYLCAWARGVSLPSGANVLTFGAGSRLTVL.

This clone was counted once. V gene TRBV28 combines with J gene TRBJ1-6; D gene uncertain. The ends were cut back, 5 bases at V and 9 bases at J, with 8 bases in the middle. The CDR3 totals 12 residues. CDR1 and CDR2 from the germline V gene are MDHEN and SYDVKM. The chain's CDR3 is CASSLRSSPLHF. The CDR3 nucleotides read TGTGCCAGCAGTCTCCGTAGTTCACCCCTCCACTTT.

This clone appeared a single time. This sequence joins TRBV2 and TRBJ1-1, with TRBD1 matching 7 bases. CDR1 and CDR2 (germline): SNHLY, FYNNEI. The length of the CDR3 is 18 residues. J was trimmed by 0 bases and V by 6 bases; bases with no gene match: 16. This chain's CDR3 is CASSEPGQRLPMNTEAFF. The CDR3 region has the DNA TGTGCCAGCAGCGAACCGGGACAGCGCCTGCCCATGAACACTGAAGCTTTCTTT.